The T cell receptor (beta chain) described here comes from a study of Graves' ophthalmopathy and Graves' hyperthyroidism. This CDR3 comprises 14 residues. Per germline, CDR1 LNHNV and CDR2 YYDKDF (reference sequence). This clonotype was detected ten times or more. One junction end disagrees with the germline gene, perhaps due to a read error. In donors with ophthalmopathy, activity was moderate-to-severe, with CAS ≥3, NOSPECS ≥4 and duration under 3 months. PBMCs were obtained from 9.5 to 10 ml of fresh peripheral blood. Amplification from RNA transcripts yielded the TCR beta CDR3 regions. HTBI primers were employed in first-round RT-PCR, then a second-round multiplex PCR followed. Each CDR3 protein is one row after TCRdb ran MiXCR on the multiplex PCR reads. The sample has some 15,000 distinct CDR3 sequences, around 50% seen once.

The chain carries TRBV15 and TRBJ2-7; D assignment may be TRBD1 or TRBD2 (6 bases each). The sequence was obtained from a woman in her 30s with Graves' ophthalmopathy. The specimen sequenced was peripheral blood. This chain's CDR3 is CATSRGGTLIPRDF. DNA for the CDR3: TGTGCCACCAGCAGAGGCGGGACACTCATCCCCCGGGACTTC.